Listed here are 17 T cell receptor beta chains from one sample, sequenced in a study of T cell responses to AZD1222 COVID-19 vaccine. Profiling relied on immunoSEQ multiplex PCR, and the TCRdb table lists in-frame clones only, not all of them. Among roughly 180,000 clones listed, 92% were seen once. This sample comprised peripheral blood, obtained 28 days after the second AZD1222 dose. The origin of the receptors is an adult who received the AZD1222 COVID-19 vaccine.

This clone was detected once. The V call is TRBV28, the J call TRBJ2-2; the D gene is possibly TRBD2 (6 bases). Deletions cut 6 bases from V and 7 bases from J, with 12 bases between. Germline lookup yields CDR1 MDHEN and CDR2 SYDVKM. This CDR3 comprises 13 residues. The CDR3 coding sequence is TGTGCCAGCAGAAGAGCGGGCCTCGGGGAGCTGTTTTTT. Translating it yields CASRRAGLGELFF.

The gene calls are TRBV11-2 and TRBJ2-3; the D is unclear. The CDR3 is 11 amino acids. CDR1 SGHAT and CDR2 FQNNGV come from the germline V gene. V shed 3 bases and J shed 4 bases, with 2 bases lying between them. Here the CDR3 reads CASSLADTQYF. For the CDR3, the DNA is TGTGCCAGCAGCTTGGCAGATACGCAGTATTTT.

The CDR3 region is CASSLVLAAGSYEQYF. The CDR3 nucleotides are TGTGCCAGCTCACTCGTACTAGCGGCAGGTTCCTACGAGCAGTACTTC. This chain joins TRBV18 and TRBJ2-7, with 8 nucleotides matching TRBD2. The junction had 9 bases not matched to a gene; V was cut back by 4 bases and J by 1 base. Germline V CDR1 and CDR2: KGHSH, LQKENI. The CDR3 loop spans 16 amino acids. The full variable domain, rest sourced from reference TRBV18 and TRBJ2-7, is NAGVMQNPRHLVRRRGQEARLRCSPMKGHSHVYWYRQLPEEGLKFMVYLQKENIIDESGMPKERFSAEFPKEGPSILRIQQVVRGDSAAYFCASSLVLAAGSYEQYFGPGTRLTVT.

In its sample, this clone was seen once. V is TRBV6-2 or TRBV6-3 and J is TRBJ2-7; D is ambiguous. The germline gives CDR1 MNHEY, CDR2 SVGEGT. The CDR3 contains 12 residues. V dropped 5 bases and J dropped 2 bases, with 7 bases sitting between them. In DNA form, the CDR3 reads TGTGCCAGCAGTCGATACACCTACGAGCAGTACTTC. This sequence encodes CASSRYTYEQYF.

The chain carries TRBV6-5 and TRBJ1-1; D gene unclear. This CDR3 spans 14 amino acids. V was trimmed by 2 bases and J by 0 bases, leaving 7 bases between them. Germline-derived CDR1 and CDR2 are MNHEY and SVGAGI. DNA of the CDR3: TGTGCCAGCAGTTACCTGGGGATGAACACTGAAGCTTTCTTT. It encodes CASSYLGMNTEAFF.

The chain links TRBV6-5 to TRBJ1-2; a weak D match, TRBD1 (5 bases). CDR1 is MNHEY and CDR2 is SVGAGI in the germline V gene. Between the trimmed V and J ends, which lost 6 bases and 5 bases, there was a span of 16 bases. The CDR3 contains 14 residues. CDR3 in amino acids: CASRLQRGAYGYTF. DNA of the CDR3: TGTGCCAGCAGACTCCAGAGGGGCGCGTATGGCTACACCTTC.

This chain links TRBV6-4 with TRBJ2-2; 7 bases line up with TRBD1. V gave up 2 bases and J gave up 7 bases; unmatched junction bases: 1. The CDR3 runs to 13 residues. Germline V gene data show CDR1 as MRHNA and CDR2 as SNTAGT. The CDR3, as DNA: TGTGCCAGCAGTGACGGGGACAGCGGGGAGCTGTTTTTT. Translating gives CASSDGDSGELFF.

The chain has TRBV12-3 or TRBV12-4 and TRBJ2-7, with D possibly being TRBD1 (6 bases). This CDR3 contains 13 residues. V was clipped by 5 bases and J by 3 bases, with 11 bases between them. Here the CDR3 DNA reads TGTGCCAGCAGTGTACAGGGATACTACGAGCAGTACTTC. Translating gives CASSVQGYYEQYF.

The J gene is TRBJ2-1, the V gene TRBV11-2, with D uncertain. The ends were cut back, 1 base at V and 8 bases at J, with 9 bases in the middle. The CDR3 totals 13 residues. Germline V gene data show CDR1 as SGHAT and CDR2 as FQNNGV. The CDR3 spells CASSLVQPHEQFF. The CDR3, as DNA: TGTGCCAGCAGCTTAGTACAGCCCCATGAGCAGTTCTTC. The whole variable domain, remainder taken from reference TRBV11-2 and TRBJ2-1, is EAGVAQSPRYKIIEKRQSVAFWCNPISGHATLYWYQQILGQGPKLLIQFQNNGVVDDSQLPKDRFSAERLKGVDSTLKIQPAKLEDSAVYLCASSLVQPHEQFFGPGTRLTVL.

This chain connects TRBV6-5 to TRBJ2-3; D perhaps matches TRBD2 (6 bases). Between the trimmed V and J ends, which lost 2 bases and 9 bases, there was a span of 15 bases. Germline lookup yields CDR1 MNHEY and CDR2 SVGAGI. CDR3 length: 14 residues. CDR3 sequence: CASSYRSGGETQYF. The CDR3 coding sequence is TGTGCCAGCAGTTACCGGAGCGGAGGGGAAACGCAGTATTTT.

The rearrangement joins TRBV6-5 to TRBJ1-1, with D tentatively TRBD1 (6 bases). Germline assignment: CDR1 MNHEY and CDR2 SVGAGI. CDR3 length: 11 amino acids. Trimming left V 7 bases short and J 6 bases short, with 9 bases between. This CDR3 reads CASTQGSEAFF. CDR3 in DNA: TGTGCCAGCACCCAGGGGTCTGAAGCTTTCTTT.

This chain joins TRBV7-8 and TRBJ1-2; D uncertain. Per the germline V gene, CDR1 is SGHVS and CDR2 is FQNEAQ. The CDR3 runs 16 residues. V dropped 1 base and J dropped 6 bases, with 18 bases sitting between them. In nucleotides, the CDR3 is TGTGCCAGCAGCTTAGGGCGAGGACGTATTAGCAATGGCTACACCTTC. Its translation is CASSLGRGRISNGYTF.

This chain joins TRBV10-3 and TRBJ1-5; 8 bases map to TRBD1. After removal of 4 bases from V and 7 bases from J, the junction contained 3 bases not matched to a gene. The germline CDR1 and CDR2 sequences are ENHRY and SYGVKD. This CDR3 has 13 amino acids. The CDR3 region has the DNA TGTGCCATCAGTGCGACAGGGGAACAGCCCCAGCATTTT. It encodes CAISATGEQPQHF.

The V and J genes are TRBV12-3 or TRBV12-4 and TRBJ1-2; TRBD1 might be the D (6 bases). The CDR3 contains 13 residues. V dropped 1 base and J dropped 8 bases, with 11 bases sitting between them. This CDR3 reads CASSLGQGIGYTF. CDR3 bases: TGTGCCAGCAGTTTAGGGCAGGGGATAGGCTACACCTTC.

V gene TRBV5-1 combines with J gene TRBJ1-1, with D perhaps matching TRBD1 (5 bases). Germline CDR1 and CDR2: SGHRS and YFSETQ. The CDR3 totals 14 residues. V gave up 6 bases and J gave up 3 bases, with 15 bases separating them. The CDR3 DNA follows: TGCGCCAGCACCACATCTCGAGGGGACACTGAAGCTTTCTTT. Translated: CASTTSRGDTEAFF.

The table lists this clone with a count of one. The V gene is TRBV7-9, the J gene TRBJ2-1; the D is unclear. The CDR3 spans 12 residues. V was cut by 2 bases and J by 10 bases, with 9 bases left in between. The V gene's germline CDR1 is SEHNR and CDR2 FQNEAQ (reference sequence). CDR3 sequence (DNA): TGTGCCAGCAGCTTAATTGCGGCCGAGCAGTTCTTC. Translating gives CASSLIAAEQFF.

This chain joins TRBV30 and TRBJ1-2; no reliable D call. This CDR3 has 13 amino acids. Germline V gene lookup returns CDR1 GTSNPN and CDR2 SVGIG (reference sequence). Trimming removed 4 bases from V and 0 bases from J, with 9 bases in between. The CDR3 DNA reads TGTGCCTGGAAGCTTCGGTCTAACTATGGCTACACCTTC. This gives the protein CAWKLRSNYGYTF.